This TCR beta chain was identified during a study of T cells in Graves' hyperthyroidism and ophthalmopathy. Study-level points and caveats: Ophthalmopathy was told apart from stable hyperthyroidism by a 13 V-J model. Most clonotypes that expanded in the thyroid above 0.001 also showed up in blood.

Amplification of TCR beta CDR3 regions was performed using RNA transcripts as template. Carried out on the TCR CDR3, a first-round RT-PCR used the HTBI primer set. TCRdb reprocessed the multiplex PCR reads with MiXCR, giving one entry per CDR3 protein. The data contain a few hundred thousand distinct CDR3 sequences, about 16% of them singletons. Reasons for excluding patients were uncontrolled infection, other autoimmune disease, pregnancy or lactation. Germline CDR1 is SQVTM and CDR2 is ANQGSEA. The germline V and J ends were trimmed by 4 bases and 6 bases, with 12 bases remaining between them. The CDR3 is 12 amino acids. A note on this clonotype: What it binds is unknown.

Sequencing was done on a sample of blood. This clonotype was obtained from a woman aged 25 to 39 with Graves' hyperthyroidism. The chain recombines TRBV29-1 with TRBJ1-1; a weak D match, TRBD1 (5 bases). The CDR3 protein is CSVVRGAAEAFF. The CDR3 bases are TGCAGCGTTGTAAGGGGAGCGGCTGAAGCTTTCTTT.